The 14 T cell receptor beta chains listed next were all sequenced from one sample in a study of cytomegalovirus exposure and HLA in healthy donors. PCR used 60 Vbeta primers and 13 Jbeta primers. TCRdb's table, derived via immunoSEQ multiplex PCR, lists solely in-frame clones and lacks some. Of roughly 150,000 clones in the sample, around 79% were seen once. Sample: PBMCs. The receptor source for this set is a male donor in good health and CMV-seronegative.

The CDR3 nucleotides read TGTGCCAGTAGTATAGTGGGAGGGGCTGCTTACGAGCAGTACTTC. Translated: CASSIVGGAAYEQYF. The rearrangement joins TRBV19 to TRBJ2-7, with 7 bases identical to TRBD2. This CDR3 has 15 residues. Germline CDR1 LNHDA, CDR2 SQIVND (reference sequence). The J segment lost 4 bases and the V segment lost 1 base, leaving 7 bases of the junction unmatched. The complete variable domain, with remaining parts taken from reference TRBV19 and TRBJ2-7, reads DGGITQSPKYLFRKEGQNVTLSCEQNLNHDAMYWYRQDPGQGLRLIYYSQIVNDFQKGDIAEGYSVSREKKESFPLTVTSAQKNPTAFYLCASSIVGGAAYEQYFGPGTRLTVT.

The chain is built from TRBV27 and TRBJ2-7; TRBD2 matches at 8 bases. The germline V gene has CDR1 MNHEY and CDR2 SMNVEV (reference sequence). V shed 5 bases, J shed 5 bases, and the junction held 8 bases outside the gene matches. CDR3 size: 14 residues. The CDR3 loop is CASSPGTRVHEQYF. CDR3 nucleotides: TGTGCCAGCAGTCCCGGGACTAGGGTCCACGAGCAGTACTTC.

J is TRBJ2-7 and V is TRBV4-1; a possible D gene is TRBD1 (6 bases). From germline, CDR1 is MGHRA and CDR2 YSYEKL. V lost 4 bases to trimming and J lost 1 base, with 14 bases between them. There are 15 residues in the CDR3. For the CDR3, the DNA is TGCGCCAGCAGCCTAGGACAGTTTGGGTCCTACGAGCAGTACTTC. Protein: CASSLGQFGSYEQYF.

The chain is built from TRBV7-8 and TRBJ2-1; 8 bases agree with TRBD1. The germline V gene has CDR1 SGHVS and CDR2 FQNEAQ. Trimming removed 7 bases from V and 9 bases from J; junction bases left unmatched: 11. This CDR3 region has 14 residues. The CDR3 coding sequence is TGTGCCAGCACCTCGACAGGGGTTATAGGTGAGCAGTTCTTC. Protein: CASTSTGVIGEQFF.

V gene TRBV6-1 combines with J gene TRBJ2-7; D is perhaps TRBD2 (5 bases). V gave up 0 bases and J gave up 2 bases, with 11 bases separating them. Germline values: CDR1 MNHNS, CDR2 SASEGT. CDR3 size: 15 residues. CDR3 DNA sequence: TGTGCCAGCAGTGAAGCGCAACTAGACACCTACGAGCAGTACTTC. Its translation is CASSEAQLDTYEQYF.

The chain joins TRBV6-1 to TRBJ2-7, with D possibly TRBD1 on 6 matching bases. CDR3 length equals 14 residues. The germline V gene has CDR1 MNHNS and CDR2 SASEGT. V gave up 5 bases and J gave up 6 bases, with 17 bases separating them. The CDR3 nucleotides are TGTGCCAGCAGTAAAAGTTGGGGGCCCGGCGAGCAGTACTTC. Its protein product is CASSKSWGPGEQYF.

This clone was found a few times. This chain links TRBV25-1 with TRBJ2-7; no clear D. Per germline, CDR1 MGHDK and CDR2 SYGVNS. Trimming took off 4 bases at V and 0 bases at J, with 4 bases between the two ends. CDR3 length: 12 residues. DNA for the CDR3: TGTGCCAGCAGTGCACACTCCTACGAGCAGTACTTC. This codes for CASSAHSYEQYF.

This clone was found once. CDR3: CASSYGQGSTEAFF. Here the CDR3 DNA reads TGCGCCAGCAGCTACGGACAGGGGAGCACTGAAGCTTTCTTT. V and J are TRBV4-3 and TRBJ1-1; 9 bases fit TRBD1. Germline-derived CDR1 and CDR2 are LGHNA and YSLEER. The CDR3 runs 14 residues. The V and J ends lost 5 bases and 4 bases, in that order; junction bases with no gene match: 5.

This chain connects TRBV19 to TRBJ2-7, with 11 bases lining up with TRBD2. V lost 4 bases and J lost 1; bases outside the gene matches: 3. CDR1 is LNHDA, CDR2 SQIVND, per germline (reference sequence). The CDR3 has 15 residues. The CDR3 DNA sequence: TGTGCCAGTAGTAGCTGGACTAGCGGGTCCTACGAGCAGTACTTC. This codes for CASSSWTSGSYEQYF.

In its sample, this clone was seen a few times. The chain joins TRBV2 to TRBJ2-3; 9 bases map to TRBD2. Germline CDR1 reads SNHLY; CDR2 reads FYNNEI. After removal of 3 bases from V and 5 bases from J, the junction contained 6 bases not matched to a gene. CDR3 length: 15 residues. CDR3 sequence: CASSEGLAFGDTQYF. The CDR3 DNA is TGTGCCAGCAGTGAGGGACTAGCTTTCGGAGATACGCAGTATTTT.

A single count supports this clone. This chain connects TRBV19 to TRBJ1-5; TRBD1 matches at 8 bases. The germline V gene has CDR1 LNHDA and CDR2 SQIVND (reference sequence). V lost 10 bases to trimming and J lost 6 bases; unmatched junction nucleotides: 11. The CDR3 totals 14 residues. This chain's CDR3 is CATYRTGSGQPQHF. For the CDR3, the DNA is TGTGCCACATACCGGACAGGGTCGGGTCAGCCCCAGCATTTT.

The chain has TRBV27 and TRBJ1-5, with D perhaps matching TRBD1 (5 bases). This CDR3 is 14 amino acids long. Germline CDR1 reads MNHEY; CDR2 reads SMNVEV (reference sequence). V was pared by 3 bases and J by 3 bases, with 9 bases between. The CDR3 bases are TGTGCCAGCAGTTTTGGGGCAGACAATCAGCCCCAGCATTTT. Amino acids: CASSFGADNQPQHF.

The rearrangement joins TRBV4-1 to TRBJ2-5, with a weak D call TRBD2 (5 bases). The CDR3 is 17 amino acids. V was cut by 2 bases and J by 4 bases, with 20 bases left in between. Per the germline V gene, CDR1 is MGHRA and CDR2 is YSYEKL. The CDR3: CASSQPVGARAGETQYF. CDR3 nucleotides: TGCGCCAGCAGCCAACCTGTAGGAGCCCGGGCGGGAGAGACCCAGTACTTC.

The chain couples TRBV6-6 to TRBJ2-5; TRBD2 agrees at 7 bases. Trimming removed 2 bases from V and 4 bases from J; junction bases left unmatched: 10. Germline CDR1 is MNHNY and CDR2 is SVGAGI (reference sequence). CDR3 size: 16 residues. CDR3 in amino acids: CASSYPASGGRETQYF. DNA of the CDR3: TGTGCCAGCAGTTACCCCGCTAGCGGCGGGAGAGAGACCCAGTACTTC.